This T cell receptor beta chain was documented in a study of regulatory T cells in long-lasting Graves disease. V dropped 5 bases and J dropped 7; count of bases not matched to a gene: 5. The CDR3 has 14 residues. Germline CDR1 PRHDT, CDR2 FYEKMQ (reference sequence). The authors built TCR beta libraries using iRepertoire HTBI primers and Arm-PCR of CDR3 regions. TCRdb analysed the multiplex PCR reads with MiXCR anew, one entry per CDR3 protein. In the table there are about 560,000 distinct CDR3 sequences, about 16% of which are singletons. Described time point: newly diagnosed GD, antithyroid drugs for less than 3 months. With RNA extracted from PBMCs as input, the TCR library was made. These data are also associated with another study on T cells in Graves' hyperthyroidism and ophthalmopathy.

The clonotype originates from a man aged 18 to 30 with Graves disease. Sequencing used peripheral blood mononuclear cells (PBMCs), obtained at new diagnosis, from a patient treated with antithyroid drugs. This chain joins TRBV13 and TRBJ1-6, with 7 bases lining up with TRBD1. CDR3 amino acids: CASSTGQVNSPLHF. The CDR3 DNA reads TGTGCCAGCAGCACCGGACAGGTGAATTCACCCCTCCACTTT.